Following are 9 T cell receptor beta chains from one sample sequenced in a study of T cell changes during pregnancy in multiple sclerosis. Profiling relied on immunoSEQ multiplex PCR, and the TCRdb table lists in-frame clones only, not all of them. The sample carries tens of thousands of clones, almost 95% recorded once. Sequenced material: CD8+ T cells from peripheral blood mononuclear cells, taken in the first trimester of pregnancy. The receptors stem from a female donor with multiple sclerosis, enrolled in a pregnancy study.

The CDR3 is CASSFSGRPAYEQYF. The CDR3 nucleotides are TGTGCCAGTAGCTTCTCTGGGAGACCCGCCTACGAGCAGTACTTC. The chain couples TRBV19 to TRBJ2-7; D possibly corresponds to TRBD2 (5 bases). The CDR3 sequence is 15 residues long. Deletions cut 6 bases from V and 2 bases from J, with 17 bases between. Germline V gives CDR1 LNHDA, CDR2 SQIVND (reference sequence).

The V gene is TRBV7-3, the J gene TRBJ2-7, with D possibly matching TRBD2 (6 bases). The ends were cut back, 1 base at V and 3 bases at J, with 13 bases in the middle. CDR3 length equals 15 residues. CDR1 and CDR2 (germline): SGHTA, FQGTGA. This chain's CDR3 is CASSLNGGSGYEQYF. In DNA, the CDR3 is TGTGCCAGCAGCTTAAACGGAGGGAGCGGCTACGAGCAGTACTTC.

The chain recombines TRBV6-1 with TRBJ2-7; 7 positions agree with TRBD2. The CDR3 is 14 residues long. The germline CDR1 and CDR2 sequences are MNHNS and SASEGT. V trimming: 6 bases; J trimming: 9 bases; junction bases outside the gene matches: 14. CDR3 DNA sequence: TGTGCCAGCAGCCCCGCGCGGGAGTTCTCAGGGCAGTACTTC. It translates to CASSPAREFSGQYF.

The V gene is TRBV29-1, the J gene TRBJ1-2; D possibly corresponds to TRBD1 (6 bases). The CDR3 is 16 amino acids. V was trimmed by 3 bases and J by 3 bases, leaving 20 bases between them. Germline V CDR1 and CDR2: SQVTM, ANQGSEA. The CDR3 DNA is TGCAGCGTTGAGTACCCGACAGGAACGGGGTACTATGGCTACACCTTC. It codes for CSVEYPTGTGYYGYTF.

The V and J genes are TRBV27 and TRBJ2-7; perhaps TRBD1 as D (5 bases). This CDR3 comprises 13 residues. From germline, CDR1 is MNHEY and CDR2 SMNVEV (reference sequence). V was cut by 2 bases and J by 1 base, with 6 bases left in between. DNA for the CDR3: TGTGCCAGCAGTTTAACAGGTTCCTACGAGCAGTACTTC. This encodes CASSLTGSYEQYF.

This chain uses TRBV11-2 with TRBJ2-7; D is undetermined. V was cut by 0 bases and J by 2 bases, with 5 bases left in between. Germline V gene data show CDR1 as SGHAT and CDR2 as FQNNGV. This CDR3 has 13 residues. CDR3 nucleotides: TGTGCCAGCAGCTTAGACAGTGCCTACGAGCAGTACTTC. It yields the protein CASSLDSAYEQYF. Based on the CDR3 plus reference TRBV11-2 and TRBJ2-7, the full variable domain is EAGVAQSPRYKIIEKRQSVAFWCNPISGHATLYWYQQILGQGPKLLIQFQNNGVVDDSQLPKDRFSAERLKGVDSTLKIQPAKLEDSAVYLCASSLDSAYEQYFGPGTRLTVT.

The V call is TRBV29-1, the J call TRBJ2-2; TRBD2 is a possible D gene (5 bases). The ends were cut back, 0 bases at V and 6 bases at J, with 8 bases in the middle. CDR1 and CDR2 (germline): SQVTM, ANQGSEA. The CDR3 runs to 13 residues. The chain's CDR3 is CSVEEGSPGELFF. The CDR3 nucleotides read TGCAGCGTTGAAGAGGGGAGCCCCGGGGAGCTGTTTTTT.

This clone was recorded only once. The genes are TRBV27 and TRBJ2-1; D ambiguous. The CDR3 loop spans 12 amino acids. V lost 4 bases, J lost 3 bases, and 4 bases lay in between. Germline lookup yields CDR1 MNHEY and CDR2 SMNVEV (reference sequence). The CDR3 bases are TGTGCCAGCAGTTCAAACTACAATGAGCAGTTCTTC. It codes for CASSSNYNEQFF.

Here the CDR3 DNA reads TGTGCCAGCAGTTTATCGGAGGGGACAGGGTTGGCCGGGGAGCTGTTTTTT. It translates to CASSLSEGTGLAGELFF. This chain uses TRBV27 with TRBJ2-2, with 9 bases identical to TRBD1. J was trimmed by 6 bases and V by 0 bases; bases with no gene match: 8. The V gene's germline CDR1 is MNHEY and CDR2 SMNVEV (reference sequence). The CDR3 spans 17 residues.